This TCR beta chain was documented in a study of T cells in localized non-small cell lung cancer. Points from the study as a whole: Peak T cell clonality was found in uninvolved adjacent lung, exceeding tumor. Out of the top 100 tumor clones, a median around 57 were seen in adjacent lung.

V was clipped by 1 base and J by 1 base, with 5 bases between them. Germline V gene lookup returns CDR1 SGHTA and CDR2 FQGNSA. CDR3 size: 14 residues. This clone has a handful of counts. The target antigen is unknown. Generated by immunoSEQ multiplex PCR, the TCRdb table keeps only in-frame clones and is missing some. The sample lists 23,000 or so clones; more than 70% were seen once. The rearrangement links TRBV7-2 to TRBJ1-5, with D possibly TRBD1 on 5 matching bases. The material sequenced was peripheral blood mononuclear cells, taken before any cancer treatment. This TCR derives from a woman aged 35-75 years with stage III lung adenocarcinoma. Here the CDR3 reads CASSLDRSNQPQHF. CDR3 nucleotides: TGTGCCAGCAGCTTAGACAGGAGCAATCAGCCCCAGCATTTT.